Included here is one TCR beta chain sequence, with context. These data are taken from a study of blood T cell repertoires in COVID-19. Across the whole study: Sites across the United States, Italy and Spain contributed samples from acute and convalescent COVID-19. T cells, B-cell-depleted T cells, or PBMCs provided the cDNA or gDNA that served as material.

V trimming: 0 bases; J trimming: 5 bases; junction bases outside the gene matches: 3. The CDR3 runs to 16 residues. Germline values: CDR1 KGHSH, CDR2 LQKENI. Per the study methods: Amplified reference gene primers provided the basis for estimating nucleated cell counts. Libraries were prepared by immunoSEQ multiplex PCR; TCRdb keeps only in-frame clonotypes and omits some of them. That table is the source of V, J and clone size, and D and trimming were worked out from the DNA. Of roughly 140,000 clones in the sample, 80% were seen once. Specimen: peripheral blood. This clonotype was obtained from a man between 70 and 80 years old who had recovered from COVID-19. This chain connects TRBV18 to TRBJ2-1, with TRBD2 identical over 11 bases. CDR3 in DNA: TGTGCCAGCTCACCACCGGCTAGCGGGAGGAACAATGAGCAGTTCTTC. This gives the protein CASSPPASGRNNEQFF.